The clone carrying this TCR beta chain was observed a few times. Its antigen is not known. This sample was taken from a study of T cell repertoires in cytomegalovirus infection. About the study: Public TCR beta signatures marked donors with CMV infection and the matching HLA. Study findings and constraints: Identification of carriers of CMV plus the relevant HLA was achieved through cumulative public TCR beta family frequency.

Trimming removed 2 bases from V and 4 bases from J, with 14 bases in between. CDR3 length equals 15 residues. The V gene's germline CDR1 is SGHTA and CDR2 FQGNSA. TCRdb recomputed calls from the reads with MiXCR, one row per CDR3 protein. The table has about 280,000 distinct CDR3 sequences, less than 25% seen once. The TCR sequence derives from a human donor in good health (CMV status not recorded). Some clones in this sample may be carry-over from other donors' samples. Material: cultured PBMCs, obtained from culture after CMV antigen stimulation. The rearrangement links TRBV7-2 to TRBJ1-2, with D maybe TRBD1 (6 bases). The CDR3 loop reads CASSLLGRGRYGYTF. The CDR3 DNA is TGTGCCAGCAGCTTATTAGGCAGGGGTCGCTATGGCTACACCTTC.